The clone carrying this T cell receptor (beta chain) turned up a few times. V lost 1 base and J 7 bases, leaving 19 bases between the germline ends. Germline CDR1 SGHAT, CDR2 FQNNGV. This CDR3 contains 16 residues. These data belong to a study of blood T cell repertoires in COVID-19. For the study at large: In each case, the material was cDNA or gDNA derived from T cells, B-cell-depleted T cells, or PBMCs.

Clones were sequenced by immunoSEQ multiplex PCR, and TCRdb holds only the in-frame ones, with some missing. The sample holds 70,000 or so clones, roughly 87% seen once. The sequence was obtained from a woman of 80 years or more with acute or convalescent COVID-19. The specimen sequenced was peripheral blood. The chain combines TRBV11-2 with TRBJ1-2; tentative D call: TRBD1 (6 bases). CDR3 residues: CASSLVPFGQRSGYTF. In nucleotides, the CDR3 is TGTGCCAGCAGCTTAGTTCCTTTCGGACAGAGGAGTGGCTACACCTTC. Filled out from reference TRBV11-2 and TRBJ1-2, the complete variable domain reads EAGVAQSPRYKIIEKRQSVAFWCNPISGHATLYWYQQILGQGPKLLIQFQNNGVVDDSQLPKDRFSAERLKGVDSTLKIQPAKLEDSAVYLCASSLVPFGQRSGYTFGSGTRLTVV.